This is a list of T cell receptor beta chains from one sample in a study of Ad26.COV2.S vaccination and SARS-CoV-2 variants. The method was immunoSEQ multiplex PCR; TCRdb's version includes in-frame clones alone and lacks a portion of them. The top ten clones hold almost 7.5% of a sample with approximately 400,000 clones, around 82% of them seen once. The source material was peripheral blood, sampled in a trial of Ad26.COV2.S vaccine versus placebo. Receptors were obtained from a person aged 18 to 59 who received the Ad26.COV2.S COVID-19 vaccine or a placebo. Each CDR3 is given with its conserved first and last residue. A D gene is named only where the DNA matches it firmly. Only part of the rows carry a size: once, few, many, or a class if the clone is expanded.

V	D	size	J	CDR3	DNA
TRBV7-2	TRBD1	-	TRBJ1-1	CASSPWKGADTEAFF	TGTGCCAGCAGCCCCTGGAAGGGGGCAGACACTGAAGCTTTCTTT
TRBV7-2	TRBD1	-	TRBJ2-7	CASSSTGTGISYEQYF	TGTGCCAGCAGCTCTACCGGGACAGGGATTTCCTACGAGCAGTACTTC
TRBV2	TRBD1	-	TRBJ2-7	CASSRQGVVEQYF	TGTGCCAGCAGTCGACAGGGTGTGGTCGAGCAGTACTTC
TRBV3-1/TRBV3-2	-	-	TRBJ2-3	CASSLQGGTQYF	TGTGCCAGCAGCCTCCAAGGAGGTACGCAGTATTTT
TRBV28	-	once	TRBJ2-7	CASRTARYEQYF	TGTGCCAGCAGGACAGCCCGCTACGAGCAGTACTTC
TRBV28	-	once	TRBJ1-4	CASSLWSQGRGEKLFF	TGTGCCAGCAGTTTATGGAGCCAGGGGCGCGGTGAAAAACTGTTTTTT
TRBV18	TRBD2	few	TRBJ2-7	CASSPPSGGWGEQYF	TGTGCCAGCTCACCCCCTAGCGGGGGGTGGGGCGAGCAGTACTTC
TRBV3-1/TRBV3-2	-	-	TRBJ1-1	CASSPRVGWSTEAFF	TGTGCCAGCAGCCCCCGGGTCGGGTGGAGCACTGAAGCTTTCTTT
TRBV29-1	-	-	TRBJ2-7	CSASTGSYEQYF	TGCAGCGCCAGTACAGGGTCCTACGAGCAGTACTTC
TRBV30	-	-	TRBJ1-2	CQFSREGYGYTF	TGTCAATTTTCCAGGGAGGGCTATGGCTACACCTTC
TRBV18	-	-	TRBJ1-1	CASSSGPNTEAFF	TGTGCCAGCTCATCCGGTCCCAACACTGAAGCTTTCTTT
TRBV4-2	-	-	TRBJ1-1	CAGKKRGTNTEAFF	TGTGCTGGCAAGAAGAGGGGGACTAACACTGAAGCTTTCTTT
TRBV2	TRBD1	-	TRBJ1-5	CASRRGQSSQPQHF	TGTGCCAGCAGGAGGGGACAGTCCAGTCAGCCCCAGCATTTT
TRBV18	-	-	TRBJ2-1	CASSLGGGLQEQFF	TGTGCCAGCTCACTGGGAGGGGGGCTACAAGAGCAGTTCTTC
TRBV7-9	TRBD2	-	TRBJ2-7	CASSQLAGGQEQYF	TGTGCCAGCAGCCAACTAGCGGGGGGGCAAGAGCAGTACTTC
TRBV7-3	-	-	TRBJ1-1	CASSLQGGTEAFF	TGTGCCAGCAGCTTACAGGGTGGGACTGAAGCTTTCTTT
TRBV27	TRBD2	few	TRBJ2-7	CASSHQGLYEQYF	TGTGCCAGCAGTCACCAGGGACTATACGAGCAGTACTTC
TRBV6-2/TRBV6-3	-	-	TRBJ2-5	CASSYQGSRETQYF	TGTGCCAGCAGTTACCAGGGGTCCAGGGAGACCCAGTACTTC
TRBV7-6	TRBD2	-	TRBJ2-2	CASSNLRREAWTGELFF	TGTGCCAGCAGCAACCTTCGGCGGGAGGCATGGACCGGGGAGCTGTTTTTT
TRBV18	-	-	TRBJ1-1	CASSPSIGDTEAFF	TGTGCCAGCTCCCCTTCCATTGGGGACACTGAAGCTTTCTTT
TRBV30	-	-	TRBJ2-3	CAWSVRLDTQYF	TGTGCCTGGAGTGTACGATTAGATACGCAGTATTTT
TRBV19	TRBD1	-	TRBJ1-2	CASNIETGRDYGYTF	TGTGCCAGTAACATCGAGACAGGGCGCGACTATGGCTACACCTTC
TRBV4-1	TRBD2	-	TRBJ2-3	CASSQVTSGGATSTDTQYF	TGCGCCAGCAGCCAAGTAACGAGCGGGGGGGCCACTAGCACAGATACGCAGTATTTT
TRBV7-2	-	-	TRBJ1-1	CASTLAGQTWAEAFF	TGTGCCAGCACCTTAGCCGGACAGACCTGGGCTGAAGCTTTCTTT
TRBV2	TRBD1	-	TRBJ2-7	CASSLDRVLGSSYEQYF	TGTGCCAGCAGCCTGGACAGGGTGTTGGGAAGCTCCTACGAGCAGTACTTC
TRBV27	-	-	TRBJ1-5	CASRDGAGRSNQPQHF	TGTGCCAGCAGGGACGGTGCAGGGCGGAGCAATCAGCCCCAGCATTTT
TRBV15	TRBD1	-	TRBJ1-4	CATSRAGQGIEKLFF	TGTGCCACCAGCAGAGCAGGACAGGGGATTGAAAAACTGTTTTTT
TRBV7-2	-	-	TRBJ2-5	CASSLGAAQETQYF	TGTGCCAGCAGCTTAGGAGCGGCCCAAGAGACCCAGTACTTC
TRBV27	-	-	TRBJ2-2	CASGYGGAGELFF	TGTGCCAGCGGGTACGGGGGAGCCGGGGAGCTGTTTTTT
TRBV11-2	-	-	TRBJ2-2	CASRPEAGYAGELFF	TGTGCCAGCAGGCCAGAGGCGGGGTACGCCGGGGAGCTGTTTTTT
TRBV6-5	-	-	TRBJ1-1	CASRPGQLNTEAFF	TGTGCCAGCAGACCAGGACAGTTGAACACTGAAGCTTTCTTT
TRBV5-1	TRBD1	-	TRBJ2-5	CASGRDRGFETQYF	TGCGCCAGCGGCCGGGACAGGGGTTTCGAGACCCAGTACTTC
TRBV19	-	-	TRBJ2-7	CASSIRGAGYEQYF	TGTGCCAGTAGTATTAGGGGGGCGGGGTACGAGCAGTACTTC
TRBV5-1	TRBD2	once	TRBJ2-2	CASSRTSGRGELFF	TGCGCCAGCAGCAGGACTAGCGGGAGAGGGGAGCTGTTTTTT
TRBV5-1	-	-	TRBJ2-7	CASSFNYEQYF	TGCGCCAGCAGCTTTAACTACGAGCAGTACTTC
TRBV6-6	-	-	TRBJ1-1	CASSQVTEAFF	TGTGCCAGCAGTCAGGTCACTGAAGCTTTCTTT
TRBV7-2	-	once	TRBJ2-6	CASSLIRGPGANVLTF	TGTGCCAGCAGCTTAATCCGCGGCCCTGGGGCCAACGTCCTGACTTTC
TRBV2	TRBD2	-	TRBJ2-5	CASSGLAGGSAETQYF	TGTGCCAGCAGTGGTCTAGCGGGGGGCTCGGCAGAGACCCAGTACTTC
TRBV7-8	-	-	TRBJ1-6	CASSLDLNSPLHF	TGTGCCAGCAGCTTAGATTTGAATTCACCCCTCCACTTT
TRBV5-4	-	-	TRBJ1-4	CASSLGATNEKLFF	TGTGCCAGCAGCTTGGGCGCAACTAATGAAAAACTGTTTTTT